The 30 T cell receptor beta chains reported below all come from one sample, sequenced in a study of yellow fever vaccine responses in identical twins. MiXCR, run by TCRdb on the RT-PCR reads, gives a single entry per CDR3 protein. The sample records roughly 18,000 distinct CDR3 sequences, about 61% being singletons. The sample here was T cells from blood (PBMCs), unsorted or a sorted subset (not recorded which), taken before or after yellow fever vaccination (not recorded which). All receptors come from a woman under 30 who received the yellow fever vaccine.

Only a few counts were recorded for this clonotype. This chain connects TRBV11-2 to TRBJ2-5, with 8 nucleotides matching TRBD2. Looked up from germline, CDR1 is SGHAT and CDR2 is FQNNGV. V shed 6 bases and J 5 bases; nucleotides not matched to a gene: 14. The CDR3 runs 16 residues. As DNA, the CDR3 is TGTGCCAGCAGACCAGGGACTAGAAGAGAGGGTGAGACCCAGTACTTC. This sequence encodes CASRPGTRREGETQYF.

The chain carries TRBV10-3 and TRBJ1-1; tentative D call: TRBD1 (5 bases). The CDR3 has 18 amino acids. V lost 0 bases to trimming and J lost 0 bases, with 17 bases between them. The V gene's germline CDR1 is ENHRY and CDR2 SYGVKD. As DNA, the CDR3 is TGTGCCATCAGTGAGTCGAGGCGGGACGGGAGGATGAACACTGAAGCTTTCTTT. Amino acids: CAISESRRDGRMNTEAFF.

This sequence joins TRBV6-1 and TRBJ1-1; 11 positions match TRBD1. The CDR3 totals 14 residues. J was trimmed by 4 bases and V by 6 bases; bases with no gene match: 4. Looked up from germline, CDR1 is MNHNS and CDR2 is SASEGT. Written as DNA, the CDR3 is TGTGCCAGCAGCACCGGGACAGGGGGCACTGAAGCTTTCTTT. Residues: CASSTGTGGTEAFF.

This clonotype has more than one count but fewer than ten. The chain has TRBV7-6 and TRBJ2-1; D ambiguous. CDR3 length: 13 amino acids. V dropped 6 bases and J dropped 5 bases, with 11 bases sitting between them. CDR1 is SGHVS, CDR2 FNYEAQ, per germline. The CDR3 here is CASRPDHDNEQFF. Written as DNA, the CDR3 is TGTGCCAGCAGACCAGACCACGACAATGAGCAGTTCTTC.

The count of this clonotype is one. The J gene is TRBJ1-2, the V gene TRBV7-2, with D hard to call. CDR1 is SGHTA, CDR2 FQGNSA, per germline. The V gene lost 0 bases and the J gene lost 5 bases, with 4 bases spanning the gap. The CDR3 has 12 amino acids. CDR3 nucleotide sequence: TGTGCCAGCAGCTTAGCTCGTTATGGCTACACCTTC. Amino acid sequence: CASSLARYGYTF.

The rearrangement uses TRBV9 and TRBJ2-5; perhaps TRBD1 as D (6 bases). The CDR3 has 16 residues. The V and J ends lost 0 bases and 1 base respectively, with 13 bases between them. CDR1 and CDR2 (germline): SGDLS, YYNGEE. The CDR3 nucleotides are TGTGCCAGCAGCGTAGACCGAGGGGGAGTCCAAGAGACCCAGTACTTC. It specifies CASSVDRGGVQETQYF. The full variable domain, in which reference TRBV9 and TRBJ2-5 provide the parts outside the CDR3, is DSGVTQTPKHLITATGQRVTLRCSPRSGDLSVYWYQQSLDQGLQFLIQYYNGEERAKGNILERFSAQQFPDLHSELNLSSLELGDSALYFCASSVDRGGVQETQYFGPGTRLLVL.

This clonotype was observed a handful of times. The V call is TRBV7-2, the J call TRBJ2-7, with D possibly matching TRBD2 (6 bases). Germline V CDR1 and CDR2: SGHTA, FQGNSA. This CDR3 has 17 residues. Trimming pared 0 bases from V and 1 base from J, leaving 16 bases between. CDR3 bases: TGTGCCAGCAGCTTAGCGGTGAGCGGGCTTCAGTCCTACGAGCAGTACGTC. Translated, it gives CASSLAVSGLQSYEQYV.

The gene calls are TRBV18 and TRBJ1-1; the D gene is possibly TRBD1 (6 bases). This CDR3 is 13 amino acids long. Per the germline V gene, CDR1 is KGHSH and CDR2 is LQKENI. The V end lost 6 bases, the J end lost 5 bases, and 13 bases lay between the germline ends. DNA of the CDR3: TGTGCCAGCTCCCAGGGGCGCCAGACTGAAGCTTTCTTT. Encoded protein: CASSQGRQTEAFF. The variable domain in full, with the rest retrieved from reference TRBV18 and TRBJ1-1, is NAGVMQNPRHLVRRRGQEARLRCSPMKGHSHVYWYRQLPEEGLKFMVYLQKENIIDESGMPKERFSAEFPKEGPSILRIQQVVRGDSAAYFCASSQGRQTEAFFGQGTRLTVV.

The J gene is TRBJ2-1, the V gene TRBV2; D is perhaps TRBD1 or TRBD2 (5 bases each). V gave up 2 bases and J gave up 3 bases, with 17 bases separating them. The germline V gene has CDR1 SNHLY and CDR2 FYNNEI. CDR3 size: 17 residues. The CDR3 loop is CASSERWGLPIYNEQFF. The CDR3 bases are TGTGCCAGCAGTGAACGTTGGGGGTTACCTATCTACAATGAGCAGTTCTTC.

CDR3 sequence (DNA): TGCAGTGCTAGAGAGGGTCGGGAGAACATTCAGTACTTC. As protein: CSAREGRENIQYF. The chain employs TRBV20-1 and TRBJ2-4, with a weak D call TRBD2 (6 bases). The CDR3 is made up of 13 amino acids. V lost 0 bases and J 7 bases, leaving 10 bases between the germline ends. The germline V gene encodes CDR1 DFQATT and CDR2 SNEGSKA (reference sequence).

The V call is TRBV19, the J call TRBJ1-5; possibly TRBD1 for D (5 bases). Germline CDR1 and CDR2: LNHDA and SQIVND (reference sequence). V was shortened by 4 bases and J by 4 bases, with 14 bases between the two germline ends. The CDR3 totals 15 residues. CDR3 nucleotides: TGTGCCAGTAGTACAAACCGTCGGACAAATCAGCCCCAGCATTTT. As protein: CASSTNRRTNQPQHF. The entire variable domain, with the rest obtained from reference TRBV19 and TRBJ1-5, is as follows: DGGITQSPKYLFRKEGQNVTLSCEQNLNHDAMYWYRQDPGQGLRLIYYSQIVNDFQKGDIAEGYSVSREKKESFPLTVTSAQKNPTAFYLCASSTNRRTNQPQHFGDGTRLSIL.

The CDR3 spells CASSRLADTINEQFF. The DNA of the CDR3 is TGTGCCAGCAGTAGACTAGCGGATACCATCAATGAGCAGTTCTTC. The chain combines TRBV6-1 with TRBJ2-1, with 9 positions matching TRBD2. The CDR3 totals 15 residues. The germline V gene has CDR1 MNHNS and CDR2 SASEGT. The V gene end was trimmed by 5 bases and the J gene end by 6 bases; junction bases not matched to a gene: 8.

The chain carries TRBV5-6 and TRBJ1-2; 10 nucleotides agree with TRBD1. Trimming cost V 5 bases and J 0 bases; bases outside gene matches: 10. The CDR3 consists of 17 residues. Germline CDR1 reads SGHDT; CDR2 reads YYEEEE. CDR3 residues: CASRQETGGIANYGYTF. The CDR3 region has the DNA TGTGCCAGCAGGCAAGAGACAGGGGGCATAGCTAACTATGGCTACACCTTC.

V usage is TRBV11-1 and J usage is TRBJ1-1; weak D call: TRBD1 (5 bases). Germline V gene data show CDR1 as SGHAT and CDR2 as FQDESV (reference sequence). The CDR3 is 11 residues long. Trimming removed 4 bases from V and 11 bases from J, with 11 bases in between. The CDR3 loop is CASSSYRGAFF. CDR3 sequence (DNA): TGTGCCAGCAGCTCCTACCGGGGGGCTTTCTTT.

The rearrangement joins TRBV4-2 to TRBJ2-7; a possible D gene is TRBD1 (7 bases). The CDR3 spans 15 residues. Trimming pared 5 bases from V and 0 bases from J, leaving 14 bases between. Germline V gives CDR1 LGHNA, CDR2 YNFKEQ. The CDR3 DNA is TGTGCCAGCAGCGCGGGACAGCAGACCTCCTACGAGCAGTACGTC. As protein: CASSAGQQTSYEQYV.

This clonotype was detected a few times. CDR3 amino acids: CASWASGREIYNEQFF. The CDR3 nucleotides read TGTGCCAGTTGGGCTAGCGGGAGGGAGATATACAATGAGCAGTTCTTC. The rearrangement joins TRBV2 to TRBJ2-1; TRBD2 agrees at 12 bases. Trimming cost V 9 bases and J 4 bases; bases outside gene matches: 10. This CDR3 is 16 amino acids long. Germline lookup yields CDR1 SNHLY and CDR2 FYNNEI.

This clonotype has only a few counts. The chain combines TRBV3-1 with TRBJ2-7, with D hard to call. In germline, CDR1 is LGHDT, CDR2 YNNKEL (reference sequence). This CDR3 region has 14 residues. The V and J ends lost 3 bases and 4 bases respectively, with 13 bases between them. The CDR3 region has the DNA TGTGCCAGCAGCCAGAGAGCCGGCTATTACGAGCAGTACTTC. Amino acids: CASSQRAGYYEQYF.

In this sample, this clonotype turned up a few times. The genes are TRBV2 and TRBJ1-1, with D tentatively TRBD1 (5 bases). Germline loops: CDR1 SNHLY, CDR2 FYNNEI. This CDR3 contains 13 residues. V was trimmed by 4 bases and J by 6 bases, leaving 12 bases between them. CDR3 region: CASSVWGEPEAFF. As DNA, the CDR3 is TGTGCCAGCAGTGTTTGGGGGGAACCTGAAGCTTTCTTT.

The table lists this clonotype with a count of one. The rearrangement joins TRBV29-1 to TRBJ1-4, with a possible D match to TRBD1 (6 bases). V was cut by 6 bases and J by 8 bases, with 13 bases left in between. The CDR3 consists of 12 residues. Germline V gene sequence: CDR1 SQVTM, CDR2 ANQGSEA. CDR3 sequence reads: CSVSTDREKLFF. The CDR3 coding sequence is TGCAGCGTCTCTACCGACAGGGAAAAACTGTTTTTT.

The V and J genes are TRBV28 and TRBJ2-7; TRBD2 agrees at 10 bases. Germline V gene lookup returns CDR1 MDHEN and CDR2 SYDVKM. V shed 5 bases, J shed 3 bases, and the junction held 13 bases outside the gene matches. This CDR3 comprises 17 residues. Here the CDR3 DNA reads TGTGCCAGCAGTGACTACCTCCGACTAGCGGGTCACTACGAGCAGTACTTC. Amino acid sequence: CASSDYLRLAGHYEQYF. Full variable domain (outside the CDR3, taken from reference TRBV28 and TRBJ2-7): DVKVTQSSRYLVKRTGEKVFLECVQDMDHENMFWYRQDPGLGLRLIYFSYDVKMKEKGDIPEGYSVSREKKERFSLILESASTNQTSMYLCASSDYLRLAGHYEQYFGPGTRLTVT.

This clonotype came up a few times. CDR3 loop: CASSLLTDTQYF. CDR3 bases: TGTGCCAGCAGTTTACTTACAGATACGCAGTATTTT. This chain uses TRBV12-3 or TRBV12-4 with TRBJ2-3; D is unclear. V was shortened by 2 bases and J by 3 bases, with 3 bases between the two germline ends. This CDR3 region has 12 residues.

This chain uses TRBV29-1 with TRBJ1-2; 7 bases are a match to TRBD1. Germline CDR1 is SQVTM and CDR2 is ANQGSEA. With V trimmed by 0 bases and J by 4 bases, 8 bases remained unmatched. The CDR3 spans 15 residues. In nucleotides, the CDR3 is TGCAGCGTTGAAGATACTGGAGACAGGGTCTATGGCTACACCTTC. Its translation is CSVEDTGDRVYGYTF.

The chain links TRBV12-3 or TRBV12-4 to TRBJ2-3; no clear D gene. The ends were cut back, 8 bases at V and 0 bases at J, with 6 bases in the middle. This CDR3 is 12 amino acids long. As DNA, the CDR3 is TGTGCCAGCGGGCGGAGCACAGATACGCAGTATTTT. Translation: CASGRSTDTQYF.

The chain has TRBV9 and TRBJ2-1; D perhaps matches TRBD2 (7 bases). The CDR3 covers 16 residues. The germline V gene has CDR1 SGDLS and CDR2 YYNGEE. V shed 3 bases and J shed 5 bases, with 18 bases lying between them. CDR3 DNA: TGTGCCAGCAGCGGAGCCCTTGGGCGGGGGCACAATGAGCAGTTCTTC. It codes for CASSGALGRGHNEQFF.

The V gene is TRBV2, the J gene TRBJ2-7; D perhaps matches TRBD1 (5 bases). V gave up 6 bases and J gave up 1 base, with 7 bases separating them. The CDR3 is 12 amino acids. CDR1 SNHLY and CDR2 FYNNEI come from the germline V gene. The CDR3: CASRDNSYEQYV. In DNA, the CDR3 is TGTGCCAGCAGGGACAATTCCTACGAGCAGTACGTC.

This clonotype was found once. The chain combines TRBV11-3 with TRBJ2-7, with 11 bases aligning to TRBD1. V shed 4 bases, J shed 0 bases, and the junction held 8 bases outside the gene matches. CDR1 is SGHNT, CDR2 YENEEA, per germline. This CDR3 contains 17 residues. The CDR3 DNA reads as TGTGCCAGCAGCTCCGGGACAGGGGGGTTTTCCTCCTACGAGCAGTACTTC. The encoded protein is CASSSGTGGFSSYEQYF.

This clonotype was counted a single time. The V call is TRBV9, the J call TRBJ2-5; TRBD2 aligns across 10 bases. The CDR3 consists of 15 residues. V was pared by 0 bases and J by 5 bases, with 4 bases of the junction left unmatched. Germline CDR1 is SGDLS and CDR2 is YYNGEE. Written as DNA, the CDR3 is TGTGCCAGCAGCGTAGGTCTAGCGGGAGTGGAGACCCAGTACTTC. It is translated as CASSVGLAGVETQYF. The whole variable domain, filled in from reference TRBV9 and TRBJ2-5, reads DSGVTQTPKHLITATGQRVTLRCSPRSGDLSVYWYQQSLDQGLQFLIQYYNGEERAKGNILERFSAQQFPDLHSELNLSSLELGDSALYFCASSVGLAGVETQYFGPGTRLLVL.

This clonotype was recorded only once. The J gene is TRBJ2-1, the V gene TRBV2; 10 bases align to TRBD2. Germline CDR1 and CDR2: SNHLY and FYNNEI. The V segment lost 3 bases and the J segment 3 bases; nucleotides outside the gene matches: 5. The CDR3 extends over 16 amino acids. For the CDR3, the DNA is TGTGCCAGCAGTGATGCGGGACTAGCGAACTACAATGAGCAGTTCTTC. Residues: CASSDAGLANYNEQFF.

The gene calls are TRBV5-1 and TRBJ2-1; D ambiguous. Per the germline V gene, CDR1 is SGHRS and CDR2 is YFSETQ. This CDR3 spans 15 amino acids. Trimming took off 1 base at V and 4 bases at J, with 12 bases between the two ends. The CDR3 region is CASSLTLGEYNEQFF. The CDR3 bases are TGCGCCAGCAGCTTGACCCTAGGTGAATACAATGAGCAGTTCTTC.

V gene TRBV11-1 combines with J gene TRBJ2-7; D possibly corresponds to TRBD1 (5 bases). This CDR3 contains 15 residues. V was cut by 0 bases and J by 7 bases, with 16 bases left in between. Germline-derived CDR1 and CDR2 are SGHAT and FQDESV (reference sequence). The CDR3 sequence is CASSLAPVIAGEQYF. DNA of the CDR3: TGTGCCAGCAGCTTAGCCCCGGTAATAGCAGGGGAGCAGTACTTC.